The present entry profiles one T cell receptor (beta chain) with its context. Antigen specificity is unknown. Trimming stripped 5 bases from V and 2 bases from J, with 19 bases between. CDR3 length: 16 amino acids. Looked up from germline, CDR1 is LGHDT and CDR2 is YNNKEL (reference sequence). The table came from immunoSEQ multiplex PCR; TCRdb's copy has only in-frame clones and leaves some out. This sample has some 99,000 clones; about nine tenths occur once, and the top ten carry approximately 4.7%. The record originates from a study of T cell responses to AZD1222 COVID-19 vaccine. General observations from the study: The donors showed a predominance of white British ancestry and of females, with possible underestimation of clonal diversity. Mapped onto spike, vaccine-associated CD4 TCRs spanned it and were dominant at 160-218 and 743-854. Targets within unmutated variant regions were reportedly found for nearly half of spike-specific TCRs.

V gene TRBV3-1 (or the pseudogene TRBV3-2) combines with J gene TRBJ2-7; D possibly corresponds to TRBD2 (6 bases). The specimen was peripheral blood, collected on day 0 of AZD1222 vaccination. This sequence originates from an adult in good health. This chain's CDR3 is CASSSLPPGLAYEQYF. In DNA, the CDR3 is TGTGCCAGCAGCTCCCTCCCCCCGGGACTTGCCTACGAGCAGTACTTC.